The sequence of this T cell receptor (beta chain) was determined in a study of response to subunit inactivated influenza vaccine. This clonotype has at least ten counts. Its antigen remains unknown. Per the germline V gene, CDR1 is SGDLS and CDR2 is YYNGEE. The CDR3 consists of 15 residues. Trimming took 0 bases from V and 6 from J, leaving 13 bases between them. Findings of the study overall: Each seasonal flu vaccination may recruit only limited new T cells, authors suggested.

TCRdb itself ran the RT-PCR reads through MiXCR, one entry per CDR3 protein. The table shows roughly 710,000 distinct CDR3 sequences, with 14% occurring only once. The sample was PBMCs from blood, taken 14 to 15 days before vaccination. This sequence joins TRBV9 and TRBJ1-5, with D possibly TRBD1 on 5 matching bases. The clonotype originates from a man aged 45-65 years who received an inactivated influenza vaccine. Here the CDR3 DNA reads TGTGCCAGCAGCGTAGGCGGCCAGGGAAGTCAGCCCCAGCATTTT. This encodes CASSVGGQGSQPQHF.